This TCR beta chain was documented in a study of cytomegalovirus exposure and HLA in healthy donors. Findings and limits, study-wide: Previous analysis showed most TCR beta V segments were productive about 87% or about 30% of the time.

The CDR3 spans 13 residues. From germline, CDR1 is SGHTA and CDR2 FQGNSA. Trimming cost V 1 base and J 5 bases, with 8 bases left between them. PCR was performed using 60 Vbeta and 13 Jbeta primers. Method: immunoSEQ multiplex PCR; TCRdb's copy keeps in-frame clones and lacks some. This sample yields 140,000 to 150,000 clones, of which 70% to 85% are seen a single time; roughly 10% belongs to the top ten. A remark on this clone: Antigen specificity is unknown.

The sample consisted of PBMCs. V usage is TRBV7-2 and J usage is TRBJ1-1, with D possibly being TRBD1 (5 bases). The source is a woman aged 60 to 75 in good health and CMV-seropositive. CDR3 nucleotides: TGTGCCAGCAGCTTAGGCAGGACAACTGAAGCTTTCTTT. It encodes CASSLGRTTEAFF.